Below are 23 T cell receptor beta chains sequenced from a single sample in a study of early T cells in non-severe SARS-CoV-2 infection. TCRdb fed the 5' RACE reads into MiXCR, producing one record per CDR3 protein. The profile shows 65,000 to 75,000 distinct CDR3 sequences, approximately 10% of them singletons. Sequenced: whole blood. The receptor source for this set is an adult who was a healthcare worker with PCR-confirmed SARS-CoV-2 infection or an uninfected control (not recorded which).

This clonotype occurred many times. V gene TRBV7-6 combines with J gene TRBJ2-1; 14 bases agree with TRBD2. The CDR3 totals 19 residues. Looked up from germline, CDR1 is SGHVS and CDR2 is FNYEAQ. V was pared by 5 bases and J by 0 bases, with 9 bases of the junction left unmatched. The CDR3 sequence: CASSPRGTSGGVSYNEQFF. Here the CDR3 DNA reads TGTGCCAGCAGCCCAAGAGGGACTAGCGGGGGAGTCTCCTACAATGAGCAGTTCTTC.

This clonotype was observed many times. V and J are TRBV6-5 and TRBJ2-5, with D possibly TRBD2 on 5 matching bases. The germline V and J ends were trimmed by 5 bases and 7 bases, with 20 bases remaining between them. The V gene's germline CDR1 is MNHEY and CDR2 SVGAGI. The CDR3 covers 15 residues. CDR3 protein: CASSKGRAPGRTQYF. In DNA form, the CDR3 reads TGTGCCAGCAGTAAAGGACGGGCACCGGGGAGGACCCAGTACTTC.

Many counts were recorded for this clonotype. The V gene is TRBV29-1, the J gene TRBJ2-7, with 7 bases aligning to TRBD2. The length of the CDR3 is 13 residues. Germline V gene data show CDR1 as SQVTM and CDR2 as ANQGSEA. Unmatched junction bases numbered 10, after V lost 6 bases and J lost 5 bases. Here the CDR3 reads CSVGGRHNDEQYF. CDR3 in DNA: TGCAGCGTGGGAGGGCGACATAACGACGAGCAGTACTTC.

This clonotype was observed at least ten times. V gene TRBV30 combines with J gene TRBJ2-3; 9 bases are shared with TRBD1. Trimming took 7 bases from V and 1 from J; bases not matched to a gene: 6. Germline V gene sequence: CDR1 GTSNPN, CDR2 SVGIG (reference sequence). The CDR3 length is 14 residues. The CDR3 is CASTQGAGTDTQYF. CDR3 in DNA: TGTGCCTCCACACAGGGGGCAGGCACAGATACGCAGTATTTT.

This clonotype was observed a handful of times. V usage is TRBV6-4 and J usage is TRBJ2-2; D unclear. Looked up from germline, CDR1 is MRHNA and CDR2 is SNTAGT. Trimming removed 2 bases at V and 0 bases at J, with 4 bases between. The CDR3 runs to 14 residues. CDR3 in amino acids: CASSDLANTGELFF. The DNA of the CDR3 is TGTGCCAGCAGTGACCTAGCGAACACCGGGGAGCTGTTTTTT.

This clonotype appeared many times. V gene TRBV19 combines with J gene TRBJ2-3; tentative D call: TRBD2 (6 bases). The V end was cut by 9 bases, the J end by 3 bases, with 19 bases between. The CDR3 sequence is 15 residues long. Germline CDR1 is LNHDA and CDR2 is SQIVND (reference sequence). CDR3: CASRTTEGLTDTQYF. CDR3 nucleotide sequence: TGTGCCAGCCGAACGACGGAGGGCTTAACAGATACGCAGTATTTT. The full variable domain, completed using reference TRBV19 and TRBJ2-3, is DGGITQSPKYLFRKEGQNVTLSCEQNLNHDAMYWYRQDPGQGLRLIYYSQIVNDFQKGDIAEGYSVSREKKESFPLTVTSAQKNPTAFYLCASRTTEGLTDTQYFGPGTRLTVL.

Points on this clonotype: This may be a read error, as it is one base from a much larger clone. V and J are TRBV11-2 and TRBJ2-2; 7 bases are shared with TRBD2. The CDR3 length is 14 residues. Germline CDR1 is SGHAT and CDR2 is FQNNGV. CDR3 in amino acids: CGSRKRGDTGELFF. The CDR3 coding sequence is TGTGGCAGCAGGAAGCGGGGTGACACCGGGGAGCTGTTTTTT.

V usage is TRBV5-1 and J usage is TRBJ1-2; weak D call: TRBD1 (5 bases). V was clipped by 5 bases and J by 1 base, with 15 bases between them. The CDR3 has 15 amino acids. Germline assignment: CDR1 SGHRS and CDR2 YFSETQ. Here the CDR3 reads CASREADILNYGYTF. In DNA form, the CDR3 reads TGCGCCAGCAGGGAGGCGGACATACTTAACTATGGCTACACCTTC.

CDR3 amino acids: CASSHRLALGADTQYF. The CDR3 DNA reads TGCGCCAGCAGCCACCGACTAGCCTTGGGGGCAGATACGCAGTATTTT. V gene TRBV10-1 combines with J gene TRBJ2-3; TRBD2 matches at 7 bases. The germline CDR1 and CDR2 sequences are WNHNN and SYGVQD (reference sequence). V gave up 6 bases and J gave up 4 bases; unmatched junction bases: 13. CDR3 length equals 16 residues.

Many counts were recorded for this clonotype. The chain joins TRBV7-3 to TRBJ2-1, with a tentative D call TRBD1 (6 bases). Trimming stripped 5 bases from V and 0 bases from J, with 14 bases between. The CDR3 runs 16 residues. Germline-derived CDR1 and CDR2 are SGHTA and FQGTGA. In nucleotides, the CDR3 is TGTGCCAGCAGCCCTGGGGGCCTAAGCTCCTACAATGAGCAGTTCTTC. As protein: CASSPGGLSSYNEQFF.

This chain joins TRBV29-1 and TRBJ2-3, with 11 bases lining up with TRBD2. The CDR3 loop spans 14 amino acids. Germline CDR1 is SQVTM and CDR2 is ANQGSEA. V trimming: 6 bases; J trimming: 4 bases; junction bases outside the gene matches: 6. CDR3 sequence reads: CSVRSGRASDTQYF. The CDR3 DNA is TGCAGCGTACGTAGCGGGAGGGCCTCAGATACGCAGTATTTT.

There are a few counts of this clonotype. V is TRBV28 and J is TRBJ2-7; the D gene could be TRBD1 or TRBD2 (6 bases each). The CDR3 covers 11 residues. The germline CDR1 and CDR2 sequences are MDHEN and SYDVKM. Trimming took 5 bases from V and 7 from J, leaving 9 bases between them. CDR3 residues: CASSGGREQYF. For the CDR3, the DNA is TGTGCCAGCAGTGGGGGGCGGGAGCAGTACTTC.

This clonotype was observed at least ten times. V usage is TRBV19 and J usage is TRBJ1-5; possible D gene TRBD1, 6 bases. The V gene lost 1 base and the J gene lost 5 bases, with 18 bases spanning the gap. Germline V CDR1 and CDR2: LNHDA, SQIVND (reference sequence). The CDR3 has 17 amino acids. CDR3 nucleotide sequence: TGTGCCAGTAGTATAGGATTGGGGGCAACAAGTTATCAGCCCCAGCATTTT. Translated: CASSIGLGATSYQPQHF.

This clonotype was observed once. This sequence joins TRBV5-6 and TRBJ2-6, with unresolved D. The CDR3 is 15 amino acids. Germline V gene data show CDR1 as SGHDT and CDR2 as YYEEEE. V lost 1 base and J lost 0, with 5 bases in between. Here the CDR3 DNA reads TGTGCCAGCAGCTTGACCCTCTCTGGGGCCAACGTCCTGACTTTC. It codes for CASSLTLSGANVLTF.

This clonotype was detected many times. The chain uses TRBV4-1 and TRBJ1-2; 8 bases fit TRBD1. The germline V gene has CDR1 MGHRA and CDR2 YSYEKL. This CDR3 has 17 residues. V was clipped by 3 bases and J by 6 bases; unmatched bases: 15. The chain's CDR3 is CASSHQQGASSSDGYTF. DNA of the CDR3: TGCGCCAGCAGCCATCAGCAGGGGGCTTCATCAAGCGATGGCTACACCTTC.

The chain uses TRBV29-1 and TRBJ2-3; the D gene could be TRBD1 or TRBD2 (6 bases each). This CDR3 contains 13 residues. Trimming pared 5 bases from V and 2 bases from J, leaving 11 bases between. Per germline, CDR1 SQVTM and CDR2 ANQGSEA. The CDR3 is CSVNGGFTDTQYF. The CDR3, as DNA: TGCAGCGTTAACGGGGGCTTCACAGATACGCAGTATTTT.

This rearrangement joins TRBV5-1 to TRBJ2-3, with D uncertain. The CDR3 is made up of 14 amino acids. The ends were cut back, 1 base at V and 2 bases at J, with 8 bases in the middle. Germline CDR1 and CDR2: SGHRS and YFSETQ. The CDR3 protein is CASSLSRVTDTQYF. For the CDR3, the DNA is TGCGCCAGCAGCTTGTCTCGCGTCACAGATACGCAGTATTTT.

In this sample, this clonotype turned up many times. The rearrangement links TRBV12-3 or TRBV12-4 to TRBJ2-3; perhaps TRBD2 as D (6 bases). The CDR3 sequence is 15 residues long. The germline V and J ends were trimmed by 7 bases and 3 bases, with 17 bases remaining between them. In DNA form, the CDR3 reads TGTGCCAGCACTTCTCGGGGGAGAAGTACAGATACGCAGTATTTT. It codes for CASTSRGRSTDTQYF.

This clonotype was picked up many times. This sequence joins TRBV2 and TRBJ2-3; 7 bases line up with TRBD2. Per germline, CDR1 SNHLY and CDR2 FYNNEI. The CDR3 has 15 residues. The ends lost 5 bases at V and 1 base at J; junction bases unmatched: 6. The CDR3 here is CASSYSGFRTDTQYF. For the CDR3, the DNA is TGTGCCAGCAGTTATAGCGGGTTCCGCACAGATACGCAGTATTTT.

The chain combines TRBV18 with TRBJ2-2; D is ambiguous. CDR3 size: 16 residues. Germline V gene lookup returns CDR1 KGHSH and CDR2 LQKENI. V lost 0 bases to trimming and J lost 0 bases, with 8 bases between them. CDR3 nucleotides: TGTGCCAGCTCACCACCGCAAAACGCGAACACCGGGGAGCTGTTTTTT. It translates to CASSPPQNANTGELFF.

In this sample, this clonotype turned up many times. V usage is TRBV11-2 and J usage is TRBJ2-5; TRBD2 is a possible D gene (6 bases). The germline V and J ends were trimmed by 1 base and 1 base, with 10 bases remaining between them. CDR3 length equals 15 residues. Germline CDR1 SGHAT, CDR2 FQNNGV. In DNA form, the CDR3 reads TGTGCCAGCAGCTTAGTAGGCGGGATCCAAGAGACCCAGTACTTC. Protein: CASSLVGGIQETQYF. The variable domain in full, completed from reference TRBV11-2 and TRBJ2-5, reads EAGVAQSPRYKIIEKRQSVAFWCNPISGHATLYWYQQILGQGPKLLIQFQNNGVVDDSQLPKDRFSAERLKGVDSTLKIQPAKLEDSAVYLCASSLVGGIQETQYFGPGTRLLVL.

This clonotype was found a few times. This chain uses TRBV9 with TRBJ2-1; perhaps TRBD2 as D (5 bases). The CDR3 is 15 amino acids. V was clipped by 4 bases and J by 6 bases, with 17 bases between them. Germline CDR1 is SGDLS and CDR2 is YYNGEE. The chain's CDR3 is CASSPFGENFNEQFF. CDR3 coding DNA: TGTGCCAGCAGCCCCTTCGGGGAGAACTTCAATGAGCAGTTCTTC. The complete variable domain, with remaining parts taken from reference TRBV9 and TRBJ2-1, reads DSGVTQTPKHLITATGQRVTLRCSPRSGDLSVYWYQQSLDQGLQFLIQYYNGEERAKGNILERFSAQQFPDLHSELNLSSLELGDSALYFCASSPFGENFNEQFFGPGTRLTVL.

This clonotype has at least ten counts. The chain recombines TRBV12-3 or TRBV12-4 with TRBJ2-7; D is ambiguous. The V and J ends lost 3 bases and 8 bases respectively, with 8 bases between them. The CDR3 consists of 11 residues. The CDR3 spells CASSLGTKQYF. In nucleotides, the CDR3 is TGTGCCAGCAGTTTGGGAACGAAGCAGTACTTC.